Sequencing of this T cell receptor (beta chain) was carried out in a study of blood T cell repertoires in COVID-19 (TCRdb year 2020). Background on the whole study: Samples from collaborators originated in the United States, Italy and Spain and spanned both the acute and convalescent phases of COVID-19. The sample metadata nearly always contained a de-identified subject ID, COVID-19 status, age in years and sex. The repertoires were released in a freely available public database intended as a resource for research on the immune response to SARS-CoV-2. The dataset comprised deeply sampled blood TCRbeta repertoires from subjects exposed to, actively infected with, or recovered from COVID-19. Samples were obtained from the ongoing ImmuneRACE study (first 160 participants) and from 1,254 subjects provided by 6 global collaborators. HLA class I and class II types, where available, came from metadata supplied by the sample provider rather than from assay-based typing. The prospective study material was composed of cDNA or gDNA derived from T cells, B-cell-depleted T cells, or PBMCs.

The collaborating institutions used their own protocols to collect whole blood in K2EDTA tubes. For TCRbeta analysis, collaborator samples were shipped as frozen whole blood, as isolated PBMCs, or as DNA extracted from either sample type. The junction shows trimming of 5 bases on V and 3 bases on J, and the gene matches do not reach 2 bases of it. As encoded in the germline V gene (reference sequence), CDR1 is PRHDT while CDR2 is FYEKMQ. Taken from cysteine to phenylalanine, the CDR3 has 13 residues. Of all the DNA, just the CDR3 is kept, 39 bases in frame from base 1. Concerning this clone: Which antigen it targets is not known. The input lacks base qualities; no much larger clone sits a single base away.

TCRbeta CDR3 regions were amplified from genomic DNA using the immunoSEQ Assay, a bias-controlled multiplex PCR. On the authors' methods: The number of nucleated cells in each sample was estimated from the amplification of reference gene primers within the assay. To quantify the absolute abundance of each unique TCRbeta CDR3 rearrangement, sequence reads were collapsed and filtered. Productive Simpson clonality was computed per sample as the square root of Simpson's diversity index over productive rearrangements. The source is immuneACCESS, and TCRdb retained only in-frame sequences with V and J called. Part of the clones is not carried over; for the studies checked, unresolved V genes explain less than half of this, and the remainder is unexplained. V, J and clone size derive from that table, while D and trimming were established from the DNA sequence. Recorded for this sample are roughly 100,000 clones; roughly nine tenths of them occurred a single time. The ten largest clonotypes hold approximately 3.1% of the sample.

The paper as a whole reports these results and caveats: How much clinical and demographic metadata was included differed by source and by participant, and the metadata was provided uncurated.

Input material: peripheral blood. Recombination joined TRBV13 with TRBJ1-2; 8 central bases correspond to TRBD1. The sequence came from a man aged 50 to 60 in a cohort sampled during active COVID-19. Here is the DNA: TGTGCCAGCAGCGAGGGACAGGACTATGGCTACACCTTC. It translates to CASSEGQDYGYTF.